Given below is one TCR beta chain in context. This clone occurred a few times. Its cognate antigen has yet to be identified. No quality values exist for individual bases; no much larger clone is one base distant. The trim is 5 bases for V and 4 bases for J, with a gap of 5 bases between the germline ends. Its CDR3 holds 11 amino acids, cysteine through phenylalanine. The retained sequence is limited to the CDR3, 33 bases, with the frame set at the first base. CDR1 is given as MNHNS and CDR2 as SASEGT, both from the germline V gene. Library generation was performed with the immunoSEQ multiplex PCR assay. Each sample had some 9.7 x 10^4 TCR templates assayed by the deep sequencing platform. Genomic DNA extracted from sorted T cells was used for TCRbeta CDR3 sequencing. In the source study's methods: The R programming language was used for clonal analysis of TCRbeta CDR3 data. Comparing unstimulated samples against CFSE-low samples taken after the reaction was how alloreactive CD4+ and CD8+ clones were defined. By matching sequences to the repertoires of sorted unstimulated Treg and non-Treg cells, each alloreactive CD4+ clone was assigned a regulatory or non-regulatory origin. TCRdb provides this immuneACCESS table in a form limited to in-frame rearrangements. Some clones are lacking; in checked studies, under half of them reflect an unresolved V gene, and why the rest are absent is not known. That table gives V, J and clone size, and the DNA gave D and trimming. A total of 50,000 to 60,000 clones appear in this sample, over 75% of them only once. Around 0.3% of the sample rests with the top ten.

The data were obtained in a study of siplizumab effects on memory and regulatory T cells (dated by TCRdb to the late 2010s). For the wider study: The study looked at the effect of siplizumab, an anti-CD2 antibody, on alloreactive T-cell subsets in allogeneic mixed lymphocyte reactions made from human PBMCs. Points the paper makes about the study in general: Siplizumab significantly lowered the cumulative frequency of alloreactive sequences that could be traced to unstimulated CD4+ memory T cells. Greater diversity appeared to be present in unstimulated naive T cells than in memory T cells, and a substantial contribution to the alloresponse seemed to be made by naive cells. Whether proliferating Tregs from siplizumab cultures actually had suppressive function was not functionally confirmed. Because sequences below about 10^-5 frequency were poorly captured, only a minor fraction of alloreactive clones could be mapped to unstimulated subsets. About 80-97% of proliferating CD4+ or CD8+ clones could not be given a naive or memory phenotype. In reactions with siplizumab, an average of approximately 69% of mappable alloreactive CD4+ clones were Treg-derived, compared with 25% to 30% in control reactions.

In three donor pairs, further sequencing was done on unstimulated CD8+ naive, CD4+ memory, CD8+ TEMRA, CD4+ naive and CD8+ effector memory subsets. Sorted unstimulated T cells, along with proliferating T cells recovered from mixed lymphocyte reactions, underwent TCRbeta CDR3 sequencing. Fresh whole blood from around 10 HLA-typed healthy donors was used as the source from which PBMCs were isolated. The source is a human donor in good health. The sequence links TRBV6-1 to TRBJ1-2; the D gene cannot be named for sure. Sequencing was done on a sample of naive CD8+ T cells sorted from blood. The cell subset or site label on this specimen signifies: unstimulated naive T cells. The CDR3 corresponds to CASSITYGYTF. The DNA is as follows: TGTGCCAGCAGTATCACCTATGGCTACACCTTC.